The 20 T cell receptor beta chains in this list originate from one sample, sequenced in a study of blood T cells in healthy people across ages. Primers used in a second PCR of about 6 to 11 cycles were a sample-barcoded 5' primer and a J-beta primer mix. TCRdb re-called the 5' RACE reads through MiXCR, storing one row per CDR3 protein. The sample includes over 300,000 distinct CDR3 sequences, over 45% seen only once; the top ten take 45% to 60%. Sequencing was carried out using blood. These receptors were obtained from a man in his fifties or sixties in good health.

This clonotype has just a few counts. The gene calls are TRBV28 and TRBJ1-4, with 7 bases identical to TRBD1. Germline trimming cut 5 bases from V and 2 bases from J; bases unmatched to any gene: 2. The CDR3 loop spans 14 amino acids. From germline, CDR1 is MDHEN and CDR2 SYDVKM. The CDR3 DNA reads as TGTGCCAGCAGTACAGGGGCGACTAATGAAAAACTGTTTTTT. Protein sequence: CASSTGATNEKLFF.

This clonotype was counted a single time. V usage is TRBV7-2 and J usage is TRBJ2-5, with TRBD2 identical over 9 bases. The junction had 2 bases not matched to a gene; V was cut back by 2 bases and J by 4 bases. Germline V CDR1 and CDR2: SGHTA, FQGNSA. This CDR3 spans 14 amino acids. The DNA of the CDR3 is TGTGCCAGCAGCTTACAAGCGGGGGGAGAGACCCAGTACTTC. It yields the protein CASSLQAGGETQYF.

J is TRBJ2-1 and V is TRBV6-1; weak D call: TRBD1 (6 bases). Judging by the DNA end, TRBJ2-7 fits better; the J call may be wrong. This CDR3 contains 15 residues. The germline V gene has CDR1 MNHNS and CDR2 SASEGT. The CDR3 coding sequence is TGTGCCAGCAGTGACCAGGGGCTGGCATACAATGAGCAGTACTTC. This encodes CASSDQGLAYNEQYF.

The table lists this clonotype with a few counts. The chain recombines TRBV7-2 with TRBJ1-5, with 8 nucleotides matching TRBD1. Germline CDR1 is SGHTA and CDR2 is FQGNSA. This CDR3 spans 14 amino acids. The junction had 3 bases not matched to a gene; V was cut back by 6 bases and J by 2 bases. CDR3 residues: CASSPDRGNQPQHF. CDR3 DNA sequence: TGTGCCAGCAGTCCGGACAGGGGCAATCAGCCCCAGCATTTT.

The chain uses TRBV7-9 and TRBJ2-5, with 14 bases aligning to TRBD2. CDR1 and CDR2 (germline): SEHNR, FQNEAQ (reference sequence). V trimming: 5 bases; J trimming: 4 bases; junction bases outside the gene matches: 6. The CDR3 consists of 16 residues. The CDR3 coding sequence is TGTGCCAGCAGCCTTTCGACTAGCGGGAGGGGAGAGACCCAGTACTTC. Its translation: CASSLSTSGRGETQYF.

This clonotype turned up a few times. This chain joins TRBV12-3 or TRBV12-4 and TRBJ2-7; either TRBD1 or TRBD2 may supply D (5 bases each). V dropped 5 bases and J dropped 2 bases, with 16 bases sitting between them. CDR3 length: 15 residues. Here the CDR3 reads CASSPRGQGAYEQYF. In DNA form, the CDR3 reads TGTGCCAGCAGTCCCCGCGGTCAGGGAGCCTACGAGCAGTACTTC.

The V call is TRBV6-1, the J call TRBJ2-3; possible D gene TRBD2, 6 bases. Trimming removed 10 bases from V and 3 bases from J, with 17 bases in between. This CDR3 is built from 14 residues. Germline V CDR1 and CDR2: MNHNS, SASEGT. The chain's CDR3 is CAIAEGLGTDTQYF. The CDR3 DNA reads as TGTGCCATCGCGGAGGGCTTGGGAACAGATACGCAGTATTTT.

The rearrangement links TRBV5-1 to TRBJ2-5, with D hard to call. This CDR3 is built from 13 residues. Trimming shortened V by 3 bases and J by 5 bases, and 11 bases separated the two germline ends. Germline CDR1 reads SGHRS; CDR2 reads YFSETQ. Written as DNA, the CDR3 is TGCGCCAGCAGCTCTCTTGGGTTCGAGACCCAGTACTTC. It codes for CASSSLGFETQYF.

The chain links TRBV4-1 to TRBJ2-1, with 10 bases lining up with TRBD2. V trimming: 3 bases; J trimming: 7 bases; junction bases outside the gene matches: 9. CDR3 size: 16 residues. Germline assignment: CDR1 MGHRA and CDR2 YSYEKL. The CDR3 here is CASSQSLAGPGNEQFF. CDR3 DNA sequence: TGCGCCAGCAGCCAGTCACTAGCGGGGCCGGGAAATGAGCAGTTCTTC.

The V gene is TRBV6-1, the J gene TRBJ2-3; no definite D call. The CDR3 is 15 residues long. Germline CDR1 reads MNHNS; CDR2 reads SASEGT. Trimming pared 4 bases from V and 0 bases from J, leaving 11 bases between. The CDR3 nucleotides are TGTGCCAGCAGTGTATGGGCAGGAAGCACAGATACGCAGTATTTT. Protein product: CASSVWAGSTDTQYF.

This clonotype was seen repeatedly, ten times or more. V and J are TRBV11-2 and TRBJ1-2; 8 bases align to TRBD1. The CDR3 has 14 amino acids. Germline CDR1 reads SGHAT; CDR2 reads FQNNGV. Losses at the gene ends were 7 bases for V and 4 bases for J; bases not matched to a gene: 8. CDR3 region: CASNKGDRGYGYTF. In DNA form, the CDR3 reads TGTGCCAGCAACAAGGGAGACAGGGGCTATGGCTACACCTTC.

J is TRBJ2-5 and V is TRBV4-1; D not certain. The DNA matches TRBJ2-7 better at its end, which makes the J call doubtful. The CDR3 sequence is 14 residues long. Germline CDR1 and CDR2: MGHRA and YSYEKL. The CDR3 nucleotides are TGCGCCAGCAGCCAATATAAGGACGGCTACGAGCAGTACTTC. This encodes CASSQYKDGYEQYF.

V usage is TRBV20-1 and J usage is TRBJ2-1, with 8 bases that match TRBD2. This CDR3 is 16 amino acids long. V lost 1 base and J lost 6; bases outside the gene matches: 11. The germline V gene encodes CDR1 DFQATT and CDR2 SNEGSKA (reference sequence). The CDR3 DNA reads as TGCAGTGCTAGAGGACTAGCGCCCTTAACGGGCAATGAGCAGTTCTTC. As protein: CSARGLAPLTGNEQFF.

This chain joins TRBV7-9 and TRBJ2-4, with 9 bases lining up with TRBD1. CDR3 length: 13 residues. Germline V gene data show CDR1 as SEHNR and CDR2 as FQNEAQ (reference sequence). V trimming: 6 bases; J trimming: 6 bases; junction bases outside the gene matches: 3. CDR3 nucleotides: TGTGCCAGCAGGGGGACAGGGAGAAACATTCAGTACTTC. This encodes CASRGTGRNIQYF.

In regard to this clonotype: The junction shows a germline mismatch at one end, possibly a read error. The chain carries TRBV2 and TRBJ2-3, with unresolved D. The CDR3 is 10 residues long. The V gene's germline CDR1 is SNHLY and CDR2 FYNNEI. In DNA form, the CDR3 reads TGTGCCAACAGTGAAAGTCGGCAGTATTTT. The encoded protein is CANSESRQYF.

A few counts support this clonotype. The V call is TRBV13, the J call TRBJ2-4; D unclear. The closer fit of TRBJ2-7 to the DNA end suggests the J call may be wrong. Germline V gene data show CDR1 as PRHDT and CDR2 as FYEKMQ (reference sequence). The CDR3 length is 15 residues. The CDR3 bases are TGTGCCAGCAGCTTAGGTTGGTCCTCCCACACCGAGCAGTACTTC. This encodes CASSLGWSSHTEQYF.

The chain uses TRBV20-1 and TRBJ1-1; the D gene is possibly TRBD1 (6 bases). The CDR3 sequence is 16 residues long. The germline gives CDR1 DFQATT, CDR2 SNEGSKA (reference sequence). The germline V and J ends were trimmed by 0 bases and 5 bases, with 19 bases remaining between them. CDR3 sequence reads: CSARDPGGGIGTEAFF. For the CDR3, the DNA is TGCAGTGCTAGAGATCCGGGAGGGGGGATAGGGACTGAAGCTTTCTTT.

The V gene is TRBV10-3, the J gene TRBJ1-1; no clear D. The germline CDR1 and CDR2 sequences are ENHRY and SYGVKD. The CDR3 contains 13 residues. Trimming removed 7 bases from V and 0 bases from J, with 9 bases in between. The CDR3 region has the DNA TGTGCCATCAAGCCAGCCATGAACACTGAAGCTTTCTTT. It translates to CAIKPAMNTEAFF.

CDR3 protein: CASSPRDSTYEQYF. DNA of the CDR3: TGTGCCAGCTCACCCCGGGACTCAACCTACGAGCAGTACTTC. This rearrangement joins TRBV18 to TRBJ2-7; possibly TRBD2 for D (6 bases). Germline CDR1 and CDR2: KGHSH and LQKENI. V lost 3 bases and J 2 bases, leaving 11 bases between the germline ends. The CDR3 contains 14 residues.

This clonotype was counted ten times or more. This clone may be a read error of a much larger clone one base away. V and J are TRBV4-3 and TRBJ2-7; TRBD2 matches 8 bases. The V gene's germline CDR1 is LGHNA and CDR2 YSLEER. CDR3 length equals 18 residues. The V segment lost 1 base and the J segment 6 bases; nucleotides outside the gene matches: 17. The CDR3 DNA sequence: TGCGCCAGCAGCCAAGTTGCAACTGTTGGGACTAGACCCCCCGAGCAGTACTTC. Translation gives CASSQVATVGTRPPEQYF.